The sample holds a few counts of the clone carrying this TCR beta chain. The antigen is unknown. The PCR employed 60 Vbeta primers together with 13 Jbeta primers. Repertoires were generated with immunoSEQ multiplex PCR, while TCRdb's copy carries only in-frame clones and drops some. The sample includes around 190,000 clones, 70% to 90% of them seen just once. The sample is drawn from a study of cytomegalovirus exposure and HLA in healthy donors. There are 14 residues in the CDR3. Germline V gene data show CDR1 as ENHRY and CDR2 as SYGVKD. V gave up 4 bases and J gave up 6 bases; unmatched junction bases: 7. Study-wide results and caveats: Among the sequence variants, a highly shared cluster was likely an artifact of sequencing.

Sequencing input: PBMCs. This clonotype originated in a woman aged 18-29 years in good health and CMV-seronegative. This sequence joins TRBV10-3 and TRBJ1-2; 8 bases align to TRBD1. The CDR3 here is CAISGAPGGNGYTF. CDR3 bases: TGTGCCATCAGTGGGGCTCCAGGGGGCAATGGCTACACCTTC.